Listed below are T cell receptor beta chains from one sample, sequenced in a study of post-analysis software for immune sequencing data. TCRdb processed the PCR reads anew with MiXCR; each CDR3 protein has one entry. The sample consists of hundreds of thousands of distinct CDR3 sequences, around 64% of them appearing once. Sequencing was performed on blood. The origin of the receptors is a girl aged 2 to 10 with multiple sclerosis. Both conserved end residues are part of each CDR3. D genes are given only for firm matches. The size of a clone is reported for some rows only, either as once, few or many, or as a class for expanded clones.

j_call d_call v_call clone_size cdr3_aa cdr3_nt
TRBJ2-5 NA TRBV6-6 few CASSHRERGGETQYF TGTGCCAGCAGCCACCGGGAAAGGGGTGGGGAGACCCAGTACTTC
TRBJ1-1 NA TRBV5-5 NA CASSTGLLHEAFF TGTGCCAGCAGCACCGGACTCCTCCATGAAGCTTTCTTT
TRBJ2-5 TRBD1 TRBV25-1 once CASSELGATGAQYF TGTGCCAGCAGTGAACTAGGGGCGACAGGGGCCCAGTACTTC
TRBJ2-1 NA TRBV14 NA CASSPGYTEQFF TGTGCCAGCAGTCCAGGGTATACTGAGCAGTTCTTC
TRBJ2-1 NA TRBV11-2 NA CASSLEGQGPSYNEQFF TGTGCCAGCAGCTTAGAGGGGCAGGGCCCCTCCTACAATGAGCAGTTCTTC
TRBJ1-2 TRBD1 TRBV5-1 once CASSGGTGGPGYTF TGCGCCAGCAGCGGCGGTACAGGGGGCCCTGGCTACACCTTC
TRBJ2-7 NA TRBV5-1 NA CASSVADSGLFSYEQYF TGCGCCAGCAGCGTAGCGGATAGCGGCCTTTTTTCCTACGAGCAGTACTTC
TRBJ2-1 TRBD2 TRBV14 NA CASSQFSGSRNEQFF TGTGCCAGCAGCCAATTCAGCGGGAGTCGGAATGAGCAGTTCTTC
TRBJ2-7 TRBD2 TRBV7-9 NA CASSFETSGAYEQYF TGTGCCAGCAGCTTTGAAACTAGCGGGGCCTACGAGCAGTACTTC
TRBJ1-5 TRBD1 TRBV5-1 NA CASSFNGQANQPQHF TGCGCCAGCAGCTTCAATGGACAGGCTAATCAGCCCCAGCATTTT
TRBJ2-3 NA TRBV12-3/TRBV12-4 few CASSRKILALTDTQYF TGTGCCAGCAGTAGAAAGATTCTAGCCCTCACAGATACGCAGTATTTT
TRBJ2-3 TRBD2 TRBV24-1 NA CATSDQTSGRPDTQYF TGTGCCACCAGTGACCAGACTAGCGGGCGCCCAGATACGCAGTATTTT
TRBJ1-2 NA TRBV5-5 NA CASSLGPSRGKEDGYTF TGTGCCAGCAGCTTGGGTCCGTCCAGGGGAAAGGAGGATGGCTACACCTTC
TRBJ2-7 TRBD2 TRBV14 few CASSPGLAGNSYEQYF TGTGCCAGCAGCCCAGGACTAGCGGGTAACTCCTACGAGCAGTACTTC
TRBJ2-7 TRBD2 TRBV12-3/TRBV12-4 NA CASSRDLAGLGDEQYF TGTGCCAGCAGTAGGGACCTAGCGGGGCTTGGGGACGAGCAGTACTTC
TRBJ2-3 TRBD2 TRBV5-1 NA CASSLRGLAGFTDTQYF TGCGCCAGCAGCTTGCGGGGACTAGCGGGCTTCACAGATACGCAGTATTTT
TRBJ1-1 NA TRBV19 NA CASSPGATKKNTEAFF TGTGCCAGTAGCCCCGGGGCCACCAAGAAGAACACTGAAGCTTTCTTT
TRBJ1-2 NA TRBV6-1 NA CASTQSTVTGAANYGYTF TGTGCCAGCACCCAGTCCACAGTTACAGGAGCAGCTAACTATGGCTACACCTTC
TRBJ2-6 NA TRBV7-3 NA CASSLAGRGTGANVLTF TGTGCCAGCAGCCTAGCAGGCAGGGGAACTGGGGCCAACGTCCTGACTTTC
TRBJ2-3 TRBD2 TRBV7-2 NA CASSSPGTTDISTDTQYF TGTGCCAGCAGCTCCCCAGGGACTACCGATATCAGCACAGATACGCAGTATTTT
TRBJ2-1 NA TRBV4-3 NA CASSQAPRGYNEQFF TGCGCCAGCAGCCAAGCTCCCCGGGGCTACAATGAGCAGTTCTTC
TRBJ1-1 TRBD1 TRBV6-5 NA CASKQTGAGNTEAFF TGTGCCAGCAAACAAACAGGGGCGGGAAACACTGAAGCTTTCTTT
TRBJ2-3 NA TRBV7-2 NA CASSLAPGNTDTQYF TGTGCCAGCAGCTTAGCGCCGGGGAACACAGATACGCAGTATTTT
TRBJ2-2 NA TRBV11-3 NA CASSNPGMSTGELFF TGTGCCAGCAGCAATCCGGGCATGAGCACCGGGGAGCTGTTTTTT
TRBJ1-2 NA TRBV10-3 NA CAISGDTDYGYTF TGTGCCATCAGTGGAGACACCGACTATGGCTACACCTTC
TRBJ2-3 NA TRBV12-3/TRBV12-4 few CASSAPAASTDTQYF TGTGCCAGCAGTGCCCCAGCAGCTAGCACAGATACGCAGTATTTT
TRBJ1-2 TRBD1 TRBV29-1 NA CSVEERRDRGGGYTF TGCAGCGTTGAAGAACGCCGGGACAGGGGTGGAGGCTACACCTTC